The 21 T cell receptor beta chains below all came from one sample that was sequenced in a study of cytomegalovirus exposure and HLA in healthy donors. Primers for the PCR totalled 60 Vbeta and 13 Jbeta. TCRdb's table, derived via immunoSEQ multiplex PCR, lists solely in-frame clones and lacks some. The sample table includes more than 40,000 clones. Sequencing was performed on PBMCs. These receptors were obtained from a woman in her forties in good health and CMV-seronegative.

The chain uses TRBV9 and TRBJ2-5, with D unresolved. The assigned J gene may be wrong: the sequence end matches TRBJ2-7 better. The CDR3 has 14 amino acids. In germline, CDR1 is SGDLS, CDR2 YYNGEE. The CDR3 here is CASSVTSSTYEQYF. CDR3 DNA: TGTGCCAGCAGCGTTACGTCGTCAACCTACGAGCAGTACTTC.

The rearrangement links TRBV7-3 to TRBJ2-1, with 10 bases matching TRBD2. The CDR3 extends over 15 amino acids. Germline lookup yields CDR1 SGHTA and CDR2 FQGTGA. V was clipped by 5 bases and J by 6 bases; unmatched bases: 7. As DNA, the CDR3 is TGTGCCAGCAGCCCGGGACTAGCGAGACTCAATGAGCAGTTCTTC. This codes for CASSPGLARLNEQFF.

V and J are TRBV4-3 and TRBJ1-2; TRBD1 aligns across 7 bases. This CDR3 has 16 residues. Germline trimming cut 1 base from V and 0 bases from J; bases unmatched to any gene: 5. The germline V gene encodes CDR1 LGHNA and CDR2 YSLEER. The CDR3 here is CASSQALGTANYGYTF. The CDR3 DNA reads as TGCGCCAGCAGCCAAGCGCTAGGGACAGCTAACTATGGCTACACCTTC.

The V call is TRBV5-1, the J call TRBJ2-7; 13 nucleotides line up with TRBD2. The V and J ends lost 6 bases and 6 bases, in that order; junction bases with no gene match: 6. Looked up from germline, CDR1 is SGHRS and CDR2 is YFSETQ. The CDR3 is made up of 14 amino acids. The CDR3 reads CASTGTSGTGEQYF. CDR3 coding DNA: TGCGCCAGCACCGGGACTAGCGGGACAGGCGAGCAGTACTTC.

This chain's CDR3 is CATRADTYNEQFF. The CDR3 bases are TGTGCCACAAGAGCGGATACCTACAATGAGCAGTTCTTC. The rearrangement joins TRBV7-3 to TRBJ2-1; TRBD2 is a possible D gene (5 bases). The CDR3 is 13 residues long. The germline V gene encodes CDR1 SGHTA and CDR2 FQGTGA. The V gene lost 10 bases and the J gene lost 2 bases, with 12 bases spanning the gap.

The chain links TRBV29-1 to TRBJ2-5; tentatively, D is TRBD2 (6 bases). The CDR3 is made up of 14 amino acids. With 6 bases removed from V and 2 bases from J, the gap between germline ends came to 16 bases. Looked up from germline, CDR1 is SQVTM and CDR2 is ANQGSEA. CDR3 DNA sequence: TGCAGCGTGAATGGAGCGGGCGCACAAGAGACCCAGTACTTC. This translates into CSVNGAGAQETQYF.

The chain joins TRBV9 to TRBJ2-7, with TRBD2 identical over 7 bases. The CDR3 runs to 14 residues. CDR1 SGDLS and CDR2 YYNGEE come from the germline V gene. Unmatched junction bases numbered 7, after V lost 4 bases and J lost 3 bases. The DNA of the CDR3 is TGTGCCAGCAGCCGGGCCATAGCGGGCTACGAGCAGTACTTC. Its protein is CASSRAIAGYEQYF.

The CDR3: CASSQDRGWNEKLFF. CDR3 DNA: TGCGCCAGCAGCCAAGATCGGGGGTGGAACGAAAAACTGTTTTTT. The chain has TRBV4-3 and TRBJ1-4; tentative D call: TRBD1 (5 bases). Germline-derived CDR1 and CDR2 are LGHNA and YSLEER. V lost 0 bases and J 8 bases, leaving 13 bases between the germline ends. This CDR3 is built from 15 residues.

The chain employs TRBV2 and TRBJ2-7, with TRBD2 matching over 11 bases. Germline-derived CDR1 and CDR2 are SNHLY and FYNNEI. V dropped 6 bases and J dropped 5; count of bases not matched to a gene: 9. CDR3 length: 15 residues. CDR3 loop: CASRLLAGVLNEQYF. Written as DNA, the CDR3 is TGTGCCAGCAGGTTACTAGCGGGAGTCTTAAACGAGCAGTACTTC.

The chain has TRBV5-1 and TRBJ1-2; 7 bases are shared with TRBD1. The germline gives CDR1 SGHRS, CDR2 YFSETQ. This CDR3 contains 12 residues. V shed 4 bases and J 8 bases; nucleotides not matched to a gene: 5. The CDR3 nucleotides are TGCGCCAGCAGCACGGGGACAGAGGGCTACACCTTC. It specifies CASSTGTEGYTF. The full variable domain, its missing parts supplied by reference TRBV5-1 and TRBJ1-2, is KAGVTQTPRYLIKTRGQQVTLSCSPISGHRSVSWYQQTPGQGLQFLFEYFSETQRNKGNFPGRFSGRQFSNSRSEMNVSTLELGDSALYLCASSTGTEGYTFGSGTRLTVV.

This rearrangement joins TRBV10-3 to TRBJ2-6; possible D gene TRBD2, 6 bases. The CDR3 covers 17 residues. The germline CDR1 and CDR2 sequences are ENHRY and SYGVKD. V lost 4 bases and J lost 4, with 17 bases in between. This CDR3 is CAISAGELESGANVLTF. In nucleotides, the CDR3 is TGTGCCATCAGTGCGGGGGAACTGGAGTCCGGGGCCAACGTCCTGACTTTC.

This chain connects TRBV15 to TRBJ1-2, with 8 bases fitting TRBD1. J gave up 4 bases and V 3 bases, and 7 bases lay outside the gene matches. CDR1 is LNHNV, CDR2 YYDKDF, per germline (reference sequence). The CDR3 runs to 15 residues. The CDR3 nucleotides read TGTGCCACCAGCAGTATTGCAGGGGGCTTCTATGGCTACACCTTC. It codes for CATSSIAGGFYGYTF.

The chain employs TRBV5-1 and TRBJ2-2; a weak D match, TRBD1 (6 bases). Trimming shortened V by 2 bases and J by 5 bases, and 13 bases separated the two germline ends. The CDR3 totals 15 residues. Germline CDR1 SGHRS, CDR2 YFSETQ. This chain's CDR3 is CASSFGQSSTGELFF. CDR3 DNA: TGCGCCAGCAGCTTCGGACAGTCTAGTACCGGGGAGCTGTTTTTT.

The chain joins TRBV6-1 to TRBJ2-2; 9 bases match TRBD2. J gave up 10 bases and V 2 bases, and 17 bases lay outside the gene matches. There are 18 residues in the CDR3. Germline CDR1 is MNHNS and CDR2 is SASEGT. CDR3 protein: CASSERLAGRGRDTELFF. The CDR3 nucleotides are TGTGCCAGCAGTGAAAGGCTAGCGGGGAGGGGGAGGGATACGGAGCTGTTTTTT.

The chain has TRBV5-1 and TRBJ1-2; 7 nucleotides line up with TRBD1. Germline loops: CDR1 SGHRS, CDR2 YFSETQ. V gave up 4 bases and J gave up 7 bases; unmatched junction bases: 10. The CDR3 is 14 amino acids. The CDR3 coding sequence is TGCGCCAGCAGCCCAGACAGGGTAAGGAGTGGCTACACCTTC. Translation: CASSPDRVRSGYTF.

The chain couples TRBV7-6 to TRBJ2-3; no clear D. Germline CDR1 and CDR2: SGHVS and FNYEAQ. Trimming stripped 1 base from V and 7 bases from J, with 6 bases between. CDR3 length equals 12 residues. The CDR3 loop reads CASSLDRNTQYF. The CDR3 DNA sequence: TGTGCCAGCAGCTTAGACAGAAATACGCAGTATTTT. Using reference TRBV7-6 and TRBJ2-3 for the parts outside the CDR3, the full variable domain is GAGVSQSPRYKVTKRGQDVALRCDPISGHVSLYWYRQALGQGPEFLTYFNYEAQQDKSGLPNDRFSAERPEGSISTLTIQRTEQRDSAMYRCASSLDRNTQYFGPGTRLTVL.

V usage is TRBV9 and J usage is TRBJ2-2, with D unresolved. The CDR3 is 14 residues long. Trimming took 0 bases from V and 4 from J, leaving 7 bases between them. Germline CDR1 is SGDLS and CDR2 is YYNGEE. CDR3 sequence: CASSVGSSTGELFF. In DNA form, the CDR3 reads TGTGCCAGCAGCGTAGGGTCGAGCACCGGGGAGCTGTTTTTT.

J is TRBJ2-1 and V is TRBV4-3; D may be TRBD2 (5 bases). The CDR3 extends over 15 amino acids. The germline CDR1 and CDR2 sequences are LGHNA and YSLEER. V was trimmed by 0 bases and J by 8 bases, leaving 14 bases between them. The CDR3 protein is CASSQDKRDWHEQFF. Written as DNA, the CDR3 is TGCGCCAGCAGCCAAGATAAGAGGGATTGGCATGAGCAGTTCTTC.

The CDR3 protein is CASSQEQGVYGYTF. The CDR3 DNA follows: TGCGCCAGCAGCCAAGAACAGGGCGTCTATGGCTACACCTTC. The chain has TRBV4-3 and TRBJ1-2, with TRBD1 as a possible D gene (6 bases). The V end was cut by 0 bases, the J end by 4 bases, with 9 bases between. Germline V gene lookup returns CDR1 LGHNA and CDR2 YSLEER. This CDR3 is 14 amino acids long.

The chain uses TRBV9 and TRBJ2-1; 7 nucleotides align to TRBD1. Trimming took 3 bases from V and 10 from J; bases not matched to a gene: 4. Germline-derived CDR1 and CDR2 are SGDLS and YYNGEE. The CDR3 consists of 12 residues. Here the CDR3 reads CASSGQGLEQFF. In DNA form, the CDR3 reads TGTGCCAGCAGCGGACAGGGTCTCGAGCAGTTCTTC. The whole variable domain, remainder taken from reference TRBV9 and TRBJ2-1, is DSGVTQTPKHLITATGQRVTLRCSPRSGDLSVYWYQQSLDQGLQFLIQYYNGEERAKGNILERFSAQQFPDLHSELNLSSLELGDSALYFCASSGQGLEQFFGPGTRLTVL.

V and J are TRBV28 and TRBJ1-5, with TRBD1 as a possible D gene (6 bases). V was cut by 6 bases and J by 2 bases, with 17 bases left in between. Germline assignment: CDR1 MDHEN and CDR2 SYDVKM. The length of the CDR3 is 16 residues. CDR3 coding DNA: TGTGCCAGCAGGAAGCGGGGGGCCTATGGCAATCAGCCCCAGCATTTT. This sequence encodes CASRKRGAYGNQPQHF.